This TCR beta chain was found in a study of vaccination effects on CD4 cells after COVID-19. Study-wide points: Infection-derived and vaccine-derived clones contracted markedly late after vaccination.

Of note for this clone: Its antigen is still unknown.

Trimming left V 1 base short and J 1 base short, with 11 bases between. In germline, CDR1 is LGHNA, CDR2 YNFKEQ. CDR3 length equals 16 residues. Antigen-specific CD4+ T cells expanded by the ViraFEST assay with viral peptide pools were then sequenced. Researchers isolated CD4+ T cells once less than 13 days of culture had elapsed. Participants were given two doses of BNT162b2 or mRNA-1273 vaccine. The study found no prior SARS-CoV-2 infection in the vaccine recipients, who tested negative for nucleocapsid antibodies. On days 3 and 7, fresh IL-2 medium replaced half the medium. Generated by immunoSEQ multiplex PCR, the TCRdb table keeps only in-frame clones and is missing some. The sample has approximately 70,000 clones; 70% to 90% are singletons.

The rearrangement links TRBV4-2 to TRBJ2-1; no clear D gene. The receptor comes from a human donor who received a COVID-19 vaccine. Material: CD4+ T cells from PBMCs cultured with HCoV-229E spike peptides, obtained after COVID-19 vaccination. This chain's CDR3 is CASSQGQGPSYNEQFF. In DNA, the CDR3 is TGTGCCAGCAGCCAAGGACAAGGGCCTTCCTACAATGAGCAGTTCTTC.